This T cell receptor (beta chain) comes out of a study of graft-versus-host responses after intestinal transplantation. Study overall: Multivisceral, liver-intestinal, or isolated intestinal grafts went to recipients. Recipients uniformly received anti-thymocyte globulin induction, followed by tacrolimus and steroids for three to four years.

Remarks on this clone: The antigen remains undetermined.

Repertoires were generated with immunoSEQ multiplex PCR, while TCRdb's copy carries only in-frame clones and drops some. Here the sample spans roughly 110,000 clones, 90% to 95% being singletons. Study-wide results and caveats: In recipient marrow, GvH clones were found, and some appeared first in ileum or blood. Where graft-donor T cell macrochimerism was present, patients had high graft-versus-host to host-versus-graft clonal ratios in allografts.

Germline-derived CDR1 and CDR2 are SGHAT and FQNNGV. The V segment lost 0 bases and the J segment 5 bases; nucleotides outside the gene matches: 3. This CDR3 comprises 14 residues. Sequenced material: unstimulated CD8+ T cells sorted from spleen or lymph node cells, taken before transplant. This TCR derives from a human donor who was the organ donor for an intestinal transplant. The V call is TRBV11-2, the J call TRBJ1-1; 7 bases line up with TRBD1. The CDR3 is CASSLDSGGTEAFF. The CDR3 nucleotides read TGTGCCAGCAGCTTAGACTCAGGGGGGACTGAAGCTTTCTTT.